The entry below gives a single T cell receptor (beta chain) sequence along with its context. V shed 6 bases and J 1 base; nucleotides not matched to a gene: 12. This CDR3 spans 17 amino acids. Germline-derived CDR1 and CDR2 are MNHEY and SVGEGT. This sample was taken from a study of low-dose radiotherapy and immunotherapy resistance in tumors. TRAV- and TRBV-specific primers primed first-strand cDNA, covering alpha and beta chains. A roughly 22-cycle PCR with a constant-region primer and V-primer adapter amplified TCRs. With in vitro transcription, the isolated mRNA was amplified. TCRdb analysed the reads with MiXCR anew, one entry per CDR3 protein. Of some 6,200 distinct CDR3 sequences listed, 80% to 85% were seen once; the top ten hold approximately 5.9%. The study gave donors nivolumab, ipilimumab, aspirin, low-dose cyclophosphamide and low-dose radiotherapy.

The gene calls are TRBV6-2 or TRBV6-3 and TRBJ2-3; 8 bases are shared with TRBD2. This sequence was found in a human donor with advanced metastatic prostate, ovarian, gallbladder or colorectal cancer (not recorded which). This table probably holds off-target reads from a library built for another chain. CDR3 bases: TGTGCCAGCAGCGTTACAACCAGCGGGGGCGGCACAGATACGCAGTATTTT. Amino acids: CASSVTTSGGGTDTQYF.